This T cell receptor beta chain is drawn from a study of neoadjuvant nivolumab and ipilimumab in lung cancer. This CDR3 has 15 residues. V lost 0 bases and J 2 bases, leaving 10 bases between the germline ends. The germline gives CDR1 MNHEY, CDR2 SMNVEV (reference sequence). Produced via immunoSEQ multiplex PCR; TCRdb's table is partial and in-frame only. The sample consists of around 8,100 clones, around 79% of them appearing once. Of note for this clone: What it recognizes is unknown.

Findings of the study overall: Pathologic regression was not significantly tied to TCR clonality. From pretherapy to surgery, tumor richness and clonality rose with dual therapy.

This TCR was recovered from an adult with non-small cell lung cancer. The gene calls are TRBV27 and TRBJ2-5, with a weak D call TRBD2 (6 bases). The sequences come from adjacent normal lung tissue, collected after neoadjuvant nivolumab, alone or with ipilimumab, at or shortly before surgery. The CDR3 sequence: CASSLSWGVQETQYF. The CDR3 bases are TGTGCCAGCAGTTTATCGTGGGGGGTACAAGAGACCCAGTACTTC.